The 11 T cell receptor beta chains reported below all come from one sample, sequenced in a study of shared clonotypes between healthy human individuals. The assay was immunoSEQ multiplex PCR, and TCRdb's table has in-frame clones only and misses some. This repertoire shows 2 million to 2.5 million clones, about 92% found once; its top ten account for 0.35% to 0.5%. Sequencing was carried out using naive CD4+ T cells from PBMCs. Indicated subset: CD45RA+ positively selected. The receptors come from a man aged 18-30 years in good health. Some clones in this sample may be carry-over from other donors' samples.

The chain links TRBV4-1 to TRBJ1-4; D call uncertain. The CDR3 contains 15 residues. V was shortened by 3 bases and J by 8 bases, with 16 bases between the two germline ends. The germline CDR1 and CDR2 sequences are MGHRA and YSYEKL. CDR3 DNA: TGCGCCAGCAGCCACCCGATGGAGTTTGGAGAAAAACTGTTTTTT. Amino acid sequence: CASSHPMEFGEKLFF.

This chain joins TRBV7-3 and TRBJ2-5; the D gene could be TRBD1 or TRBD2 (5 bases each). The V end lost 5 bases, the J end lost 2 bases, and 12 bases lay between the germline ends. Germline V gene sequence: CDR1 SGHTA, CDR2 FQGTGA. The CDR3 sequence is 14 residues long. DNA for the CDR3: TGTGCCAGCAGCGGTGGGGGTGGTCAAGAGACCCAGTACTTC. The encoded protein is CASSGGGGQETQYF.

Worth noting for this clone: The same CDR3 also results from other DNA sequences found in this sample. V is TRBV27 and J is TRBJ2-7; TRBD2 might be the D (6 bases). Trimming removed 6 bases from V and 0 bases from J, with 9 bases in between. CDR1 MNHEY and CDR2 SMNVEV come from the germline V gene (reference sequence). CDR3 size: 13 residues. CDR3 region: CASRRGGSYEQYF. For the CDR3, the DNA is TGTGCCAGCAGACGGGGAGGCTCCTACGAGCAGTACTTC.

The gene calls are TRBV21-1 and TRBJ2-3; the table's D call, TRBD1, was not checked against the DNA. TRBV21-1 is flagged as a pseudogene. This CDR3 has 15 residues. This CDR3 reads CASSLRYRGLNTQYF. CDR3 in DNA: TGTGCCAGCAGCCTCCGTTACAGGGGGCTGAATACGCAGTATTTT.

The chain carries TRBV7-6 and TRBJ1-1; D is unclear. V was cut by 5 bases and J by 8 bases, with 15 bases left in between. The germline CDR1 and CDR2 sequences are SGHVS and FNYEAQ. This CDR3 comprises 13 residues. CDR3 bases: TGTGCCAGCAGCCCCCGGGAAGAGGGAGAAGCTTTCTTT. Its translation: CASSPREEGEAFF.

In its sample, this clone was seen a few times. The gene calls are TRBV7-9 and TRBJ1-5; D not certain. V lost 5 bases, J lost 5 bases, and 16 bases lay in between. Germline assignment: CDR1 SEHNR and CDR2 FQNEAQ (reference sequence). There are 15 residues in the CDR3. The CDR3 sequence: CASSPIVLDHQPQHF. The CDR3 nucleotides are TGTGCCAGCAGCCCCATCGTCCTAGACCATCAGCCCCAGCATTTT.

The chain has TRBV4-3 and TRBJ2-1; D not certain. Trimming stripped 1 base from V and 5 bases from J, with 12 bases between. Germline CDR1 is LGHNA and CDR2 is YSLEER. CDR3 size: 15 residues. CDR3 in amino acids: CASSQVGLSNNEQFF. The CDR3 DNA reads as TGCGCCAGCAGCCAAGTTGGCTTGAGTAACAATGAGCAGTTCTTC.

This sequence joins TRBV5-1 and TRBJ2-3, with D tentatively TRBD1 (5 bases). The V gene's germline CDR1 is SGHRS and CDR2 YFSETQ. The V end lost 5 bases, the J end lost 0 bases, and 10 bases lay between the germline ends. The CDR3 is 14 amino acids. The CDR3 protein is CASRTEISTDTQYF. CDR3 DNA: TGCGCCAGCAGGACAGAGATTAGCACAGATACGCAGTATTTT.

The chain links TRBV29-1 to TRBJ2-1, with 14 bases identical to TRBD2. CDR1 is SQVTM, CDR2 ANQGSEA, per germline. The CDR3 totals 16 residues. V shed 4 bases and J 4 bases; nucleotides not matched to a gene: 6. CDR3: CSVATSGRGTYNEQFF. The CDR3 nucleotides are TGCAGCGTTGCGACTAGCGGGAGGGGTACTTACAATGAGCAGTTCTTC.

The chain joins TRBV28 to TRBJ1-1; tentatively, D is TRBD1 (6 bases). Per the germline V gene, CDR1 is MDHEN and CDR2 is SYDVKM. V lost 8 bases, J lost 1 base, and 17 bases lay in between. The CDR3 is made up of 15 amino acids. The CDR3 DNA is TGTGCCAGCGCCACCCCAGGGGAAGGGAACACTGAAGCTTTCTTT. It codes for CASATPGEGNTEAFF.

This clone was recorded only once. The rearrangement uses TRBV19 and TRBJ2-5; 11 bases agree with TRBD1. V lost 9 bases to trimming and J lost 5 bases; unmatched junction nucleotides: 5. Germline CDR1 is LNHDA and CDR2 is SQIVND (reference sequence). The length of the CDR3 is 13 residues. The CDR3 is CASQDRGRETQYF. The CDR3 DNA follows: TGTGCCAGCCAGGACAGGGGGCGTGAGACCCAGTACTTC.